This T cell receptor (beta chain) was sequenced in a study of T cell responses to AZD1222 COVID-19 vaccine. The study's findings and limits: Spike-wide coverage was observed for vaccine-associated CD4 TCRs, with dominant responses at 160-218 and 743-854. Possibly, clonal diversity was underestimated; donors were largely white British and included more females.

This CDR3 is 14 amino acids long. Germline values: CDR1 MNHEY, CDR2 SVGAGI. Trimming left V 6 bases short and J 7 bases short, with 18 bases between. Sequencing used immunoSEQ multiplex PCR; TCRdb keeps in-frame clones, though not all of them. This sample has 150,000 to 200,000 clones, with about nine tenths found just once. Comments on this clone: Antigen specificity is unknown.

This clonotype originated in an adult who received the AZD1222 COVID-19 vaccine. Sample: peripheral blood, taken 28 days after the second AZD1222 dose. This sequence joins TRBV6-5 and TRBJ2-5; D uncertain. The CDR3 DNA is TGTGCCAGCAGGCCAGAAACAACACGCGGGACCCAGTACTTC. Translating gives CASRPETTRGTQYF.